The T cell receptor (beta chain) under discussion was sequenced for a study of CD8 T cells in Susac syndrome. About 0.45 to 1 ug RNA was reverse transcribed with random hexamers. TCRdb passed the immunoSEQ multiplex PCR reads through MiXCR, listing each CDR3 protein once. The repertoire includes about 130,000 distinct CDR3 sequences, about 93% of them detected once, and 0.07% to 0.09% sits in the top ten. The V end was cut by 5 bases, the J end by 11 bases, with 9 bases between. The germline V gene encodes CDR1 SNHLY and CDR2 FYNNEI. The CDR3 runs 10 residues. High-throughput TCR beta sequencing covered peripheral CD8+ and CD4+ T cells. Healthy donors formed controls matched for age and sex. In contrast to the negatively isolated CD8+ and CD4+ T cells, TEMRA cells were FACS-enriched.

V gene TRBV2 combines with J gene TRBJ1-1; the D is unclear. Sequenced input: CD4+ T cells from PBMCs. The clonotype originates from a human donor in good health. This CDR3 is CASSRGWAFF. The CDR3 DNA reads as TGTGCCAGCAGTCGTGGATGGGCTTTCTTT.